This T cell receptor (beta chain) originates from a study of cytomegalovirus exposure and HLA in healthy donors. At the level of the study: Unique TCRs from HLA-typed donors, approximately 80 million of them, were held in an early data release. Study-wide results and caveats: The likely explanation for a cluster of highly shared sequence variants was sequencing artifact. High specificity and sensitivity for cytomegalovirus status were reported for the classifier.

PCR employed 60 Vbeta and 13 Jbeta primers. The data were produced by immunoSEQ multiplex PCR, yet TCRdb's version contains in-frame clones alone and is incomplete. This table holds some 150,000 clones, less than 90% found once. The trim removed 4 bases at V and 5 bases at J, leaving 11 bases unmatched. Germline V gives CDR1 SGHTS, CDR2 YDEGEE. The CDR3 sequence is 15 residues long. A word on this clone: Antigen unknown.

This sequence joins TRBV5-8 and TRBJ2-5, with 7 bases fitting TRBD1. What was sequenced was PBMCs. The clonotype was recovered from a woman in her 50s in good health and CMV-seropositive. CDR3 protein: CASSRGQTLGETQYF. As DNA, the CDR3 is TGTGCCAGCAGCAGGGGACAGACCCTAGGGGAGACCCAGTACTTC.